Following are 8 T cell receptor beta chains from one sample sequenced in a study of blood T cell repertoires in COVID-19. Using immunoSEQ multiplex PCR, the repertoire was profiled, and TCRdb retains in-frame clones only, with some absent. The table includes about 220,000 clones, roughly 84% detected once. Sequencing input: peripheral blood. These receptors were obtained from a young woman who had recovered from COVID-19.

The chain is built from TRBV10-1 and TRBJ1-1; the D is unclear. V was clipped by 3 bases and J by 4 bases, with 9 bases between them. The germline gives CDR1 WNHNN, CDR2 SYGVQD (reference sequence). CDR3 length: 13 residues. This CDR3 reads CASSDPPGTEAFF. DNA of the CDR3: TGCGCCAGCAGTGACCCACCAGGCACTGAAGCTTTCTTT.

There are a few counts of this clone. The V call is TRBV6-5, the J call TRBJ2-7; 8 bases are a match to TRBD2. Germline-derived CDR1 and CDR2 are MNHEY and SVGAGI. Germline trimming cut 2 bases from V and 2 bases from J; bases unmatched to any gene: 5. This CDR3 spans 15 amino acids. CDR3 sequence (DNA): TGTGCCAGCAGTTACGCGGGGGGCGCCCCCTACGAGCAGTACTTC. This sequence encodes CASSYAGGAPYEQYF.

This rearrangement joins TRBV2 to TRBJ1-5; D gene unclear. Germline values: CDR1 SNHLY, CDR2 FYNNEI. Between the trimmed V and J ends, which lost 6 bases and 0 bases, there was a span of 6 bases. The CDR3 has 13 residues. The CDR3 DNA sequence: TGTGCCAGCAGGCGGAATAGCAATCAGCCCCAGCATTTT. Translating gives CASRRNSNQPQHF. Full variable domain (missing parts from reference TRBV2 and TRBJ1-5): EPEVTQTPSHQVTQMGQEVILRCVPISNHLYFYWYRQILGQKVEFLVSFYNNEISEKSEIFDDQFSVERPDGSNFTLKIRSTKLEDSAMYFCASRRNSNQPQHFGDGTRLSIL.

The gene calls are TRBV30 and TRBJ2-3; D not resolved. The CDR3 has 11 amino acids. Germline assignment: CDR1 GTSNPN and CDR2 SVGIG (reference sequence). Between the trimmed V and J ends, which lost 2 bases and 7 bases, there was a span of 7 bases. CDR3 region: CAWSTNNTQYF. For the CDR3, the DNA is TGTGCCTGGAGTACAAACAATACGCAGTATTTT.

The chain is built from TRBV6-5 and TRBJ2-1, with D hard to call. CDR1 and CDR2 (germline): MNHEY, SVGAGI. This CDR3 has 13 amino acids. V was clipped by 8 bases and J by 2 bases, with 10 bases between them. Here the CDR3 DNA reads TGTGCCAGCTTCGAGTCTACCTACAATGAGCAGTTCTTC. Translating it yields CASFESTYNEQFF.

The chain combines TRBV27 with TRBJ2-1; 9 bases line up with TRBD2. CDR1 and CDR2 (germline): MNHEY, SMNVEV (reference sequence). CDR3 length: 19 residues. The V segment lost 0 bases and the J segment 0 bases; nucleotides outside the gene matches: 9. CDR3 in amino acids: CASSLSGTSTSLSYNEQFF. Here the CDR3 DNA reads TGTGCCAGCAGTTTATCCGGGACTAGCACCTCACTCTCCTACAATGAGCAGTTCTTC.

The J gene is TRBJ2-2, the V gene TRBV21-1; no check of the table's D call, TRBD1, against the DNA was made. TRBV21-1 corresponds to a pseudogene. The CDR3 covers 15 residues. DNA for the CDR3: TGTGCCAGCAGCATTACCGGGACAGGGGTGGGGGAGCTGTTTTTT. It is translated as CASSITGTGVGELFF.

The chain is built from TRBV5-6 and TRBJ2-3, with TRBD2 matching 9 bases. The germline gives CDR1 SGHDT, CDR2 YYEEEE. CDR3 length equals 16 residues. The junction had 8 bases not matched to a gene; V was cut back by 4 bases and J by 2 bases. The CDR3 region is CASSHLSGSPTDTQYF. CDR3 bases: TGTGCCAGCAGCCACCTTAGCGGGAGCCCCACAGATACGCAGTATTTT.